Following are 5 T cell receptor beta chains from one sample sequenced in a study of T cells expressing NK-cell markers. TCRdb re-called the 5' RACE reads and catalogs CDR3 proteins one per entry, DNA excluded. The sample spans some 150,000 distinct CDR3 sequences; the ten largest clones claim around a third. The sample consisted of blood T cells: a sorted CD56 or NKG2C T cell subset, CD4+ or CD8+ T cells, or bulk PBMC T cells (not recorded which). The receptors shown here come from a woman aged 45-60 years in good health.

The CDR3: CASSEGSGSFYEQFF. The chain joins TRBV6-1 to TRBJ2-1; the D call from TCRdb, TRBD2, cannot be confirmed without DNA. CDR1 is MNHNS, CDR2 SASEGT, per germline. The CDR3 consists of 15 residues.

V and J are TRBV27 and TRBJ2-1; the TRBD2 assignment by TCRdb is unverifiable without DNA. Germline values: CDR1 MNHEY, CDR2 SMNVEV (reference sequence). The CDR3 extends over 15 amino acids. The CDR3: CASRPGLGNINEQFF.

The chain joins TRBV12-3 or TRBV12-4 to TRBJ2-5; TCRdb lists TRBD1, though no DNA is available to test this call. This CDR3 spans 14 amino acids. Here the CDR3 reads CASRRLQGGETQYF.

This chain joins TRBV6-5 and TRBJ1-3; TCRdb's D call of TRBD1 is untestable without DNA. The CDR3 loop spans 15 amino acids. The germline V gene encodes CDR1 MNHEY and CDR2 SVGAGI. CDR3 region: CASSWTGGFGNTIYF.

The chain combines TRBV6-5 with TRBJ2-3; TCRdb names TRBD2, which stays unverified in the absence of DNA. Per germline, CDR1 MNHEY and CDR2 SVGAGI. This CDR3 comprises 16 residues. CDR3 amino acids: CASSKLVDPSTDTQYF.